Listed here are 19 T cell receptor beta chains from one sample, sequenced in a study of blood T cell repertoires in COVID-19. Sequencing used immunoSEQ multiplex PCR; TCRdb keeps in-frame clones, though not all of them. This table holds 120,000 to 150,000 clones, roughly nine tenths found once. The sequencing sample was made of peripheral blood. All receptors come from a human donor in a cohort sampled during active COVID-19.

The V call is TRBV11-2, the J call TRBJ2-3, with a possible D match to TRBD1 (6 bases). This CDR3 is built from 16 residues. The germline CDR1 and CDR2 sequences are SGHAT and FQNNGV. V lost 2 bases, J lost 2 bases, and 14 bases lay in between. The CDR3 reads CASSLLVRGDTDTQYF. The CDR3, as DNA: TGTGCCAGCAGCTTATTGGTCAGGGGCGACACAGATACGCAGTATTTT.

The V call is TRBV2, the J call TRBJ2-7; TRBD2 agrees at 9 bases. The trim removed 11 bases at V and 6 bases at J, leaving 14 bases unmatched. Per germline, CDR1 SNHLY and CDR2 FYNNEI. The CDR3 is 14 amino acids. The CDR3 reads CAGAAASGVGEQYF. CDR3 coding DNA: TGTGCCGGAGCAGCGGCTAGCGGGGTTGGCGAGCAGTACTTC.

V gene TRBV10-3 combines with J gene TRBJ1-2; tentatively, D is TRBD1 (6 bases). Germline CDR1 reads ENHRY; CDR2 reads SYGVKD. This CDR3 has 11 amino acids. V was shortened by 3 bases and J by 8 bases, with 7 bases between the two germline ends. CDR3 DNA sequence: TGTGCCATCAGTGAAACAGGGGGCTACACCTTC. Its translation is CAISETGGYTF.

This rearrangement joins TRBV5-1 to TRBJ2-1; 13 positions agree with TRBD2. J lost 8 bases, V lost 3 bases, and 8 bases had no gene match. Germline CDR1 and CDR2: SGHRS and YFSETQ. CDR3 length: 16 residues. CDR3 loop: CASSSGLAGVYDEQFF. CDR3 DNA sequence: TGCGCCAGCAGCTCCGGACTAGCGGGGGTATACGATGAGCAGTTCTTC.

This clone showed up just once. CDR3 coding DNA: TGCAGCGTTGAAGATCTGGAGTTCAGCTACACCTTC. This encodes CSVEDLEFSYTF. The J gene is TRBJ1-2, the V gene TRBV29-1; no clear D. The ends were cut back, 0 bases at V and 9 bases at J, with 11 bases in the middle. The CDR3 sequence is 12 residues long. Per germline, CDR1 SQVTM and CDR2 ANQGSEA. Variable domain in full (rest from reference TRBV29-1 and TRBJ1-2): SAVISQKPSRDICQRGTSLTIQCQVDSQVTMMFWYRQQPGQSLTLIATANQGSEATYESGFVIDKFPISRPNLTFSTLTVSNMSPEDSSIYLCSVEDLEFSYTFGSGTRLTVV.

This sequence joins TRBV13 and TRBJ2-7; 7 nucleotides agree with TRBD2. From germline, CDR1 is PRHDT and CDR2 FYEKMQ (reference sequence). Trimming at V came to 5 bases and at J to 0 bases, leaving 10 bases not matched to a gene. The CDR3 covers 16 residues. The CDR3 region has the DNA TGTGCCAGCAGCAACCGGGCTAGCGGTGTCTCCTACGAGCAGTACTTC. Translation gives CASSNRASGVSYEQYF.

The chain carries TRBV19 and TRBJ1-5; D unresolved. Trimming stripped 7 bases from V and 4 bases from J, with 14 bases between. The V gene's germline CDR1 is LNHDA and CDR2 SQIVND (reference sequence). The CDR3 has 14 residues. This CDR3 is CASIGVGGNQPQHF. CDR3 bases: TGTGCCAGTATAGGAGTGGGAGGGAATCAGCCCCAGCATTTT.

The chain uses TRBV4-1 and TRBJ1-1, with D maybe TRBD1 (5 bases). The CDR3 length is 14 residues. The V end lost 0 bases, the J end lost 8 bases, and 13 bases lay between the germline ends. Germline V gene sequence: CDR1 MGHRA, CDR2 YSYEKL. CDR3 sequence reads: CASSQDNTGTEAFF. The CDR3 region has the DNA TGCGCCAGCAGCCAAGATAATACAGGAACCGAAGCTTTCTTT.

CDR3: CASGWAGGLDEQFF. CDR3 nucleotide sequence: TGTGCCAGCGGTTGGGCGGGGGGGCTCGATGAGCAGTTCTTC. This chain joins TRBV6-1 and TRBJ2-1; 9 bases map to TRBD2. The germline CDR1 and CDR2 sequences are MNHNS and SASEGT. V shed 8 bases and J 8 bases; nucleotides not matched to a gene: 10. There are 14 residues in the CDR3.

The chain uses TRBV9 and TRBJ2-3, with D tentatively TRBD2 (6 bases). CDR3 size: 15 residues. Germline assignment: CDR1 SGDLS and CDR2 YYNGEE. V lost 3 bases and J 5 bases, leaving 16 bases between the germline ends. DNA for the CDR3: TGTGCCAGCAGCGCAGAGGGACGAGCGGGAGATACGCAGTATTTT. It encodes CASSAEGRAGDTQYF.

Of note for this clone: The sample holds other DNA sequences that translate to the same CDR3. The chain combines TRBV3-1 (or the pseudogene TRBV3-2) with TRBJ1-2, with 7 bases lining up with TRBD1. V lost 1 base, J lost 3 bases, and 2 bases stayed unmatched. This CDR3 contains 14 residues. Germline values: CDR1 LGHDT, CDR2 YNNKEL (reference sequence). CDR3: CASSQAGGDYGYTF. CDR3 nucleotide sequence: TGTGCCAGCAGCCAAGCAGGGGGTGACTATGGCTACACCTTC.

CDR3 nucleotides: TGTGCCAGCAGTGAAACGGCGGACAGGGATCTATACGGCTACACCTTC. Amino acids: CASSETADRDLYGYTF. The genes are TRBV6-1 and TRBJ1-2; 8 bases map to TRBD1. CDR1 and CDR2 from the germline V gene are MNHNS and SASEGT. The length of the CDR3 is 16 residues. V shed 2 bases, J shed 8 bases, and the junction held 13 bases outside the gene matches.

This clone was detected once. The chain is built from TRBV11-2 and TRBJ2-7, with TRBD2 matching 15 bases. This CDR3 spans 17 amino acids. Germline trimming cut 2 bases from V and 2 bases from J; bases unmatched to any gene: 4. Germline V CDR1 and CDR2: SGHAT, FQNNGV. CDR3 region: CASSLLGTSGGPYEQYF. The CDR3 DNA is TGTGCCAGCAGCTTATTGGGGACTAGCGGGGGGCCCTACGAGCAGTACTTC.

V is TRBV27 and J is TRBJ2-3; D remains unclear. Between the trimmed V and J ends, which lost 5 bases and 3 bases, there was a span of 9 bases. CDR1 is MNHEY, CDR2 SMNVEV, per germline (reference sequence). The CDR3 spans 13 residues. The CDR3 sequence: CASSGHGTDTQYF. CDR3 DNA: TGTGCCAGCAGTGGGCACGGTACAGATACGCAGTATTTT.

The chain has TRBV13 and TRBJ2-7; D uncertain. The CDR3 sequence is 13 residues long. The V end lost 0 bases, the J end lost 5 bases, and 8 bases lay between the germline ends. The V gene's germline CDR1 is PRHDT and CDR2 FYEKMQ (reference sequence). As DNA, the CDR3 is TGTGCCAGCAGCTTAGGCGGTTTAGACGAGCAGTACTTC. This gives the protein CASSLGGLDEQYF.

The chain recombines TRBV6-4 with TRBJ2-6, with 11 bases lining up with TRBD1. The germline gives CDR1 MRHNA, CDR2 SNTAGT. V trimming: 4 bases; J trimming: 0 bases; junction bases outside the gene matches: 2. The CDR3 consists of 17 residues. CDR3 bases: TGTGCCAGCAGTGCCGGGACAGGGGGCTCTGGGGCCAACGTCCTGACTTTC. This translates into CASSAGTGGSGANVLTF.

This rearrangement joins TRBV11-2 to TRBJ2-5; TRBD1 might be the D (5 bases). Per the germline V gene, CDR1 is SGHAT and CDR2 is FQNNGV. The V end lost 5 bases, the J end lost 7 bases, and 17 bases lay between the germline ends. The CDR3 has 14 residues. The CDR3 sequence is CASSPLGQGGTQYF. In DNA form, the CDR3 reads TGTGCCAGCAGCCCCCTCGGGCAGGGCGGGACCCAGTACTTC.

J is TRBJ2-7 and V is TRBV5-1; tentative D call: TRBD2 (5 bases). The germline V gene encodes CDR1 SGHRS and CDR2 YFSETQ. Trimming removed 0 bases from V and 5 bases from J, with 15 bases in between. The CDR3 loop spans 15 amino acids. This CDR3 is CASSLGSARDHEQYF. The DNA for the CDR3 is TGCGCCAGCAGCTTGGGATCCGCGAGGGATCACGAGCAGTACTTC.

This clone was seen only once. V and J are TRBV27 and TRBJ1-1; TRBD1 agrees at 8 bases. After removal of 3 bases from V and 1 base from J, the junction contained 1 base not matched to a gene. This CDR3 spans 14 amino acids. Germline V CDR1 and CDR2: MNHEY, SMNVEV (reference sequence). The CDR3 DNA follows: TGTGCCAGCAGTTTCAGGGGGCCGAACACTGAAGCTTTCTTT. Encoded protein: CASSFRGPNTEAFF.